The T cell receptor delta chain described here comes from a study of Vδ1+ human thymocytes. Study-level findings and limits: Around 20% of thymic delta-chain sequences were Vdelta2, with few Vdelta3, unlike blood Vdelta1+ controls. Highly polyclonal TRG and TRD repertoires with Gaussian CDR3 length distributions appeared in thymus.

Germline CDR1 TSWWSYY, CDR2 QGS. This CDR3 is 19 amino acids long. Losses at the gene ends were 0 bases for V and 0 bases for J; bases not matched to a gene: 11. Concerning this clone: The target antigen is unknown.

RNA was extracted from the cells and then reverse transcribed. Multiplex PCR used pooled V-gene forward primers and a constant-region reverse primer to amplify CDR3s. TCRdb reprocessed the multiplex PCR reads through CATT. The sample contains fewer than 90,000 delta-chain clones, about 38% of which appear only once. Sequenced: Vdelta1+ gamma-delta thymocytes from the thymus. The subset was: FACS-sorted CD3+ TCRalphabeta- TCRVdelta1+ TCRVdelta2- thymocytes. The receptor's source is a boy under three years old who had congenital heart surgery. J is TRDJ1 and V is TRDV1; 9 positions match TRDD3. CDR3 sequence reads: CALGELVYGGYPHTDKLIF. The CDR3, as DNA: TGTGCTCTTGGGGAACTAGTTTACGGGGGATACCCCCACACCGATAAACTCATCTTT.